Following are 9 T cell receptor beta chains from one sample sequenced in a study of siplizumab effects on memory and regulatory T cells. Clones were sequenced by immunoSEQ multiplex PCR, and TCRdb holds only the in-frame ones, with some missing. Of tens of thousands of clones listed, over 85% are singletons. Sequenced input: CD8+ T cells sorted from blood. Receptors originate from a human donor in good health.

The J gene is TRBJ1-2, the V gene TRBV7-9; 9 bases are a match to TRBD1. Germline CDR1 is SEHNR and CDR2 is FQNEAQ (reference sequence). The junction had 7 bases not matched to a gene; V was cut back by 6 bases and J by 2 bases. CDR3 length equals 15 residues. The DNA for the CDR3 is TGTGCCAGCAGTGGCCCGGGACAGGGCAACTATGGCTACACCTTC. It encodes CASSGPGQGNYGYTF.

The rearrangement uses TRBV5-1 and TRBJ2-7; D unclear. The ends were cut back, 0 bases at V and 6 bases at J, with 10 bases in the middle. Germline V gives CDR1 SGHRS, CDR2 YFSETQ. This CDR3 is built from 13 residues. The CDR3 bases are TGCGCCAGCAGCTTGGAAGCGTCACCCGAGCAGTACTTC. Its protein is CASSLEASPEQYF.

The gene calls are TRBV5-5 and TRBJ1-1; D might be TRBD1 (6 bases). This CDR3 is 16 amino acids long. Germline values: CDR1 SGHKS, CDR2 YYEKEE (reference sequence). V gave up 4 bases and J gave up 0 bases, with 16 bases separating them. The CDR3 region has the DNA TGTGCCAGCAGCCCAGGGGCTGGGTCGGTGAACACTGAAGCTTTCTTT. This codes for CASSPGAGSVNTEAFF.

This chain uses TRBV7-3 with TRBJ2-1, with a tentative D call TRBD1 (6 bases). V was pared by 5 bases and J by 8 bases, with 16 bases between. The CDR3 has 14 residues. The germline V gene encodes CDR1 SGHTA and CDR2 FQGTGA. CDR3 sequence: CASSRGQGMDEQFF. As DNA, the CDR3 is TGTGCCAGCAGCCGTGGGCAGGGGATGGATGAGCAGTTCTTC.

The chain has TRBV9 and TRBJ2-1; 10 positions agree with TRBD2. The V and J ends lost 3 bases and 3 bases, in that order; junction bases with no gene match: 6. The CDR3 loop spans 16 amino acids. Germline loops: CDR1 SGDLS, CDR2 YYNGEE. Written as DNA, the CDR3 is TGTGCCAGCAGCGCCCCTAGCGGGAGCAGCTACAATGAGCAGTTCTTC. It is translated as CASSAPSGSSYNEQFF.

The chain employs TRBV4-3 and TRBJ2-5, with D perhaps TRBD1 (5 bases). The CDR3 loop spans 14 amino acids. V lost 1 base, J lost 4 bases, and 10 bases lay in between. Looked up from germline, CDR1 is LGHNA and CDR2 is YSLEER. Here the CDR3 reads CASSQGIGAETQYF. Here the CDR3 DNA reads TGCGCCAGCAGCCAAGGGATAGGGGCAGAGACCCAGTACTTC.

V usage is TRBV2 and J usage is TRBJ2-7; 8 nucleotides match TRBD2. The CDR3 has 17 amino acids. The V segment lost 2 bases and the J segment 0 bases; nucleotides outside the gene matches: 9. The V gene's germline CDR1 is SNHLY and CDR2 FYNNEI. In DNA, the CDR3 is TGTGCCAGCAGTGAATTCGGGCTAGCGGGTAACTCCTACGAGCAGTACTTC. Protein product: CASSEFGLAGNSYEQYF.

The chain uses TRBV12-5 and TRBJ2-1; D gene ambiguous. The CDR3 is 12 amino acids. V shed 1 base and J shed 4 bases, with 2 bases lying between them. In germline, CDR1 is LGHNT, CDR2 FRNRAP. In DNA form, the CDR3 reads TGTGCTAGTGGTTTGGGTTACAATGAGCAGTTCTTC. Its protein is CASGLGYNEQFF.

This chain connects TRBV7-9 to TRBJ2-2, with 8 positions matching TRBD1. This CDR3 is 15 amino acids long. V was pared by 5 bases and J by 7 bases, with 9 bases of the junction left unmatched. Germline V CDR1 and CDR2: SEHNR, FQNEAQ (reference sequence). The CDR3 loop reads CASSGRTGIDGELFF. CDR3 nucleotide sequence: TGTGCCAGCAGCGGCAGGACAGGGATCGACGGGGAGCTGTTTTTT.